Presented here are 20 T cell receptor beta chains from one specimen sequenced in a study of blood T cells in healthy people across ages (dated by TCRdb to the mid-2010s). The library was obtained by 5' RACE. The data were produced on an Illumina HiSeq 2500. A second PCR of roughly 6 to 11 cycles was run with a J-beta primer mix and a sample-barcoded 5' primer. The raw public data were reprocessed by TCRdb itself: fastp quality trimming at Q25, MiXCR clonotype calling, in-frame beta chains only. A single entry per CDR3 protein holds the most common genes and DNA from its merged rows. The sample table records 800,000 or so distinct CDR3 sequences; roughly 25% of these occur just once. Approximately 4% of the sample is taken by the ten largest. The same data also went into a second study, on T cells of mothers and their children.

The material sequenced was blood. These receptors all stem from a boy younger than 18 in good health.

The gene calls are TRBV28 and TRBJ2-2, with 10 bases fitting TRBD2. V gave up 3 bases and J gave up 1 base; unmatched junction bases: 5. This CDR3 region has 17 residues. Germline CDR1 and CDR2: MDHEN and SYDVKM. CDR3 loop: CASSFRTSGENTGELFF. The CDR3 nucleotides read TGTGCCAGCAGTTTCCGCACTAGCGGGGAGAACACCGGGGAGCTGTTTTTT.

The chain has TRBV7-9 and TRBJ2-7, with a weak D call TRBD2 (5 bases). Trimming removed 3 bases from V and 1 base from J, with 13 bases in between. CDR1 is SEHNR and CDR2 is FQNEAQ in the germline V gene (reference sequence). The CDR3 is made up of 15 amino acids. CDR3 DNA sequence: TGTGCCAGCAGCTTCGGGCTTTCGGGGTCCTACGAGCAGTACTTC. It encodes CASSFGLSGSYEQYF.

This clonotype was picked up a small number of times. V gene TRBV5-6 combines with J gene TRBJ1-6, with 9 nucleotides matching TRBD1. The CDR3 sequence is 16 residues long. V shed 4 bases and J 6 bases; nucleotides not matched to a gene: 8. Germline CDR1 is SGHDT and CDR2 is YYEEEE. The CDR3 loop reads CASSLLTGGGNSPLHF. The CDR3 nucleotides are TGTGCCAGCAGCCTCCTGACAGGGGGTGGTAATTCACCCCTCCACTTT. The entire variable domain, with the rest obtained from reference TRBV5-6 and TRBJ1-6, is as follows: DAGVTQSPTHLIKTRGQQVTLRCSPKSGHDTVSWYQQALGQGPQFIFQYYEEEERQRGNFPDRFSGHQFPNYSSELNVNALLLGDSALYLCASSLLTGGGNSPLHFGNGTRLTVT.

This chain links TRBV7-8 with TRBJ2-2; 7 bases map to TRBD2. CDR3 length equals 15 residues. V lost 3 bases and J lost 7; bases outside the gene matches: 8. Per the germline V gene, CDR1 is SGHVS and CDR2 is FQNEAQ. CDR3 nucleotide sequence: TGTGCCAGCAGCTTTGCCTGGGAGGGTATCGGGGAGCTGTTTTTT. It codes for CASSFAWEGIGELFF.

This rearrangement joins TRBV20-1 to TRBJ2-1, with a weak D call TRBD2 (5 bases). This CDR3 has 15 residues. V was cut by 0 bases and J by 4 bases, with 13 bases left in between. The germline gives CDR1 DFQATT, CDR2 SNEGSKA (reference sequence). The CDR3 sequence: CSARDLGGSYNEQFF. The CDR3 DNA sequence: TGCAGTGCTAGAGATCTTGGCGGGTCGTACAATGAGCAGTTCTTC.

This clonotype was seen only once. The chain uses TRBV7-2 and TRBJ2-7; 8 nucleotides align to TRBD2. The CDR3 has 15 residues. V shed 1 base, J shed 2 bases, and the junction held 4 bases outside the gene matches. Germline CDR1 and CDR2: SGHTA and FQGNSA. The CDR3 sequence is CASSLETSGAYEQYF. Written as DNA, the CDR3 is TGTGCCAGCAGCTTAGAAACTAGCGGAGCCTACGAGCAGTACTTC.

The table lists this clonotype with many counts. J is TRBJ1-6 and V is TRBV5-1, with a weak D call TRBD1 (5 bases). CDR1 is SGHRS and CDR2 is YFSETQ in the germline V gene. The CDR3 is 14 amino acids. Trimming removed 2 bases at V and 8 bases at J, with 11 bases between. CDR3 bases: TGCGCCAGCAGCTTCGGAGGGGAGGATTCACCCCTCCACTTT. Residues: CASSFGGEDSPLHF.

In this sample, this clonotype turned up a few times. This rearrangement joins TRBV25-1 to TRBJ1-1, with 7 bases identical to TRBD1. Trimming at V came to 3 bases and at J to 0 bases, leaving 1 base not matched to a gene. The CDR3 runs 14 residues. Germline V CDR1 and CDR2: MGHDK, SYGVNS. The CDR3 DNA is TGTGCCAGCAGTGAGGGGACAGTGAACACTGAAGCTTTCTTT. Translated: CASSEGTVNTEAFF.

As for this clonotype: Sequence at one end of the junction differs from germline and may be a read error. The V gene is TRBV4-3, the J gene TRBJ2-7, with D possibly TRBD1 on 5 matching bases. Germline V gives CDR1 LGHNA, CDR2 YSLEER. The CDR3 consists of 13 residues. CDR3 loop: CASNQDSSYEQYF. The CDR3 DNA is TGCGCCAGCAACCAAGACAGCTCCTACGAGCAGTACTTC.

This clonotype occurred a few times. In DNA form, the CDR3 reads TGTGCCAGCAGCGCAAGCGGGAGAGGGTACAATGAGCAGTTCTTC. Its translation is CASSASGRGYNEQFF. The V and J genes are TRBV9 and TRBJ2-1; TRBD2 agrees at 8 bases. The CDR3 consists of 15 residues. V gave up 3 bases and J gave up 4 bases; unmatched junction bases: 6. The germline gives CDR1 SGDLS, CDR2 YYNGEE.

The chain combines TRBV12-3 or TRBV12-4 with TRBJ2-3; 7 bases map to TRBD1. CDR3 length: 15 residues. V trimming: 7 bases; J trimming: 4 bases; junction bases outside the gene matches: 11. The CDR3 DNA follows: TGTGCCAGCAATGGACCGGGACAGCGCGCAGATACGCAGTATTTT. Protein product: CASNGPGQRADTQYF.

This clonotype was counted at least ten times. The genes are TRBV6-2 or TRBV6-3 and TRBJ2-1; D is perhaps TRBD2 (5 bases). Per germline, CDR1 MNHEY and CDR2 SVGEGT. The CDR3 extends over 11 amino acids. The V end lost 4 bases, the J end lost 9 bases, and 7 bases lay between the germline ends. CDR3 nucleotide sequence: TGTGCCAGCAGTTCGGCGGGTGAGCAGTTCTTC. It is translated as CASSSAGEQFF.

This clonotype occurred a few times. The chain links TRBV29-1 to TRBJ2-1; D is perhaps TRBD2 (5 bases). The CDR3 contains 14 residues. The V end was cut by 3 bases, the J end by 3 bases, with 12 bases between. The germline V gene encodes CDR1 SQVTM and CDR2 ANQGSEA. For the CDR3, the DNA is TGCAGCGTTGATTGGGTTGAGGGCTACAATGAGCAGTTCTTC. The encoded protein is CSVDWVEGYNEQFF.

The J gene is TRBJ1-1, the V gene TRBV7-8; a weak D match, TRBD1 (6 bases). The CDR3 loop spans 16 amino acids. The germline V gene encodes CDR1 SGHVS and CDR2 FQNEAQ. Between the trimmed V and J ends, which lost 1 base and 5 bases, there was a span of 17 bases. The CDR3 nucleotides are TGTGCCAGCAGCTTAGAACCTGGTATGGGGGCTACTGAAGCTTTCTTT. It translates to CASSLEPGMGATEAFF.

This clonotype was observed a handful of times. V and J are TRBV12-3 or TRBV12-4 and TRBJ2-2; 8 nucleotides align to TRBD2. The CDR3 has 15 amino acids. V lost 7 bases to trimming and J lost 9 bases; unmatched junction nucleotides: 13. This CDR3 is CASTTRVAGYRELFF. The CDR3 DNA reads as TGTGCCAGCACAACGAGGGTAGCGGGGTATCGGGAGCTGTTTTTT.

V gene TRBV27 combines with J gene TRBJ1-2, with 7 nucleotides matching TRBD1. CDR1 is MNHEY, CDR2 SMNVEV, per germline (reference sequence). This CDR3 comprises 15 residues. Germline trimming cut 2 bases from V and 5 bases from J; bases unmatched to any gene: 8. In DNA, the CDR3 is TGTGCCAGCAGTTTAAGTAGGGGGGACAGTTATGGCTACACCTTC. As protein: CASSLSRGDSYGYTF.

This clonotype was recorded a few times. The chain couples TRBV6-1 to TRBJ1-4; possible D gene TRBD1, 6 bases. V lost 7 bases and J lost 2, with 20 bases in between. From germline, CDR1 is MNHNS and CDR2 SASEGT. The CDR3 extends over 17 amino acids. The CDR3 DNA reads as TGTGCCAGCACCAAAGACGGGGGGCTCGCGACTAATGAAAAACTGTTTTTT. Its protein product is CASTKDGGLATNEKLFF.

The rearrangement links TRBV25-1 to TRBJ1-2; TRBD1 matches 9 bases. Germline CDR1 MGHDK, CDR2 SYGVNS. V was clipped by 10 bases and J by 7 bases; unmatched bases: 7. The CDR3 has 12 amino acids. The CDR3 nucleotides read TGTGCCACTACAGGGGGCACGGGTGGCTACACCTTC. Translating gives CATTGGTGGYTF.

This clonotype has more than one count but fewer than ten. V and J are TRBV2 and TRBJ2-5, with 12 bases that match TRBD2. This CDR3 contains 14 residues. The trim removed 11 bases at V and 0 bases at J, leaving 4 bases unmatched. Germline V gives CDR1 SNHLY, CDR2 FYNNEI. The CDR3 is CAGGTSGYQETQYF. The CDR3 DNA follows: TGTGCCGGAGGGACTAGCGGGTACCAAGAGACCCAGTACTTC.

This clonotype was seen a few times. V is TRBV14 and J is TRBJ2-5; TRBD1 aligns across 8 bases. V dropped 0 bases and J dropped 5; count of bases not matched to a gene: 5. Looked up from germline, CDR1 is SGHDN and CDR2 is FVKESK. This CDR3 has 15 amino acids. CDR3 sequence: CASSQDRTGWETQYF. In nucleotides, the CDR3 is TGTGCCAGCAGCCAAGACCGGACAGGGTGGGAGACCCAGTACTTC.